Included here is one TCR beta chain sequence, with context. What it binds is unknown. Relative to the germline gene, one junction end is altered; a read error may explain this. This sample was included in a study of tumor-infiltrating lymphocytes in primary liver carcinoma. At the level of the study: Tumors, staged T1-T3 N0M0, spanned roughly 4 to 10 cm. Samples yielded about 3.5 to 8 million productive TCRbeta reads, similar across tissue types. Study-wide results and caveats: Significantly greater top-250-clone fractions characterized tumors relative to blood (p = 0.039).

CDR1 SGHNT and CDR2 YYREEE come from the germline V gene (reference sequence). The CDR3 sequence is 17 residues long. Total RNA amounting to 500 ng was the source from which TCR beta cDNA was made with a constant-region primer. Libraries covering TCR beta were generated through three nested multiplex PCR rounds (using a slightly modified ARM-PCR). Rounds one and two of PCR, each of 10 cycles, were primed with TRBV1-TRBV30 forward primers and a C-beta reverse primer. TCRdb processed the multiplex PCR reads anew with MiXCR; each CDR3 protein has one entry. The sample gives 150,000 to 200,000 distinct CDR3 sequences, over 80% of which show up once; around 18% is in the top ten. RNA and DNA were co-extracted from about 19-30 mg of unsorted bulk tissue. Every tumor yielded five separate sampled regions.

Sequencing was performed on tumor tissue from primary liver carcinoma. This rearrangement joins TRBV5-4 to TRBJ2-2; either TRBD1 or TRBD2 may fit D (5 bases each). The receptor's source is a man aged 35 to 55 with primary liver carcinoma and hepatitis B virus infection. CDR3 nucleotides: TGTGCCAGCAGCCCTACCTGGGCGGGCTCGGGGACCGGGGAGTTGTTTTTT. It is translated as CASSPTWAGSGTGELFF.